This T cell receptor (beta chain) was retrieved from a study of graft-versus-host responses after intestinal transplantation. Across the study: Transplants given to recipients were multivisceral, liver-intestinal, or isolated intestinal. The study gave all recipients anti-thymocyte globulin induction, then tacrolimus and steroids for 2 to 3 years. Study outcomes and limitations: GvH clones surfaced in recipient marrow, some emerging earlier in ileum or blood. Allografts carried high graft-versus-host to host-versus-graft clonal ratios in patients having graft-donor T cell macrochimerism.

Comment on this clone: The antigen is undetermined.

Clones were sequenced by immunoSEQ multiplex PCR, and TCRdb holds only the in-frame ones, with some missing. The data show approximately 130,000 clones, around 94% seen once. The specimen was unstimulated CD4+ T cells sorted from spleen or lymph node cells, collected before intestinal transplant. This clonotype was sampled from a human donor who received an intestinal transplant.

The CDR3 DNA reads TGCGCCAGCAGCCTCCGGTTTGGGCTAGCGGAAGAGACCCAGTACTTC. Protein sequence: CASSLRFGLAEETQYF. The gene calls are TRBV5-1 and TRBJ2-5; 7 bases are shared with TRBD2. Germline loops: CDR1 SGHRS, CDR2 YFSETQ. The CDR3 totals 16 residues. J was trimmed by 3 bases and V by 4 bases; bases with no gene match: 12.